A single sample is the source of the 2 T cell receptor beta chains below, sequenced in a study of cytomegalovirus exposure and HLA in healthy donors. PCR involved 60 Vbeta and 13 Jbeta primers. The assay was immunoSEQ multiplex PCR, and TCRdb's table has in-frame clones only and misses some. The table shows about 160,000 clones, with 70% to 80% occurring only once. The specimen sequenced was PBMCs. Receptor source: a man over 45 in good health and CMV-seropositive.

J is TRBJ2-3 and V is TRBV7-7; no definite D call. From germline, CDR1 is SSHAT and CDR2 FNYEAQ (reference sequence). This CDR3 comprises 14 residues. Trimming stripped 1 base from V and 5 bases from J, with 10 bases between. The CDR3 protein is CASSLGVAGDTQYF. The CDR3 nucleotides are TGTGCCAGCAGCTTAGGGGTAGCCGGAGATACGCAGTATTTT.

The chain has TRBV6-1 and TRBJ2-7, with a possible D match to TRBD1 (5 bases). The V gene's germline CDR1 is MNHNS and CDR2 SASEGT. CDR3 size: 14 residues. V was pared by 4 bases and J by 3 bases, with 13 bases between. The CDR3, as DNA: TGTGCCAGCAGTGGTACTGACAGCTACTACGAGCAGTACTTC. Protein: CASSGTDSYYEQYF.